What follows is one T cell receptor beta chain and its context. Its antigen is not known. The sample belongs to a study of cytomegalovirus exposure and HLA in healthy donors. Study observations and caveats: Most sequenced TCRs were rare (though some public TCRs occurred in many donors). Reported results showed that the classifier diagnosed cytomegalovirus status with high specificity and sensitivity. More clonal expansion characterized HLA-associated TCR beta chains than equally common others in a later analysis. Versus the approximately 700-donor mean, an Asian-associated ancestry cluster reportedly showed fewer N-insertions in a later analysis.

Trimming left V 4 bases short and J 4 bases short, with 25 bases between. The CDR3 contains 18 residues. Germline assignment: CDR1 MGHRA and CDR2 YSYEKL. Primers for the PCR totalled 60 Vbeta and 13 Jbeta. Measured with immunoSEQ multiplex PCR; TCRdb has only the in-frame clones, and not every one. The data show 210,000 or so clones, more than 60% seen once. The sequencing input was PBMCs. The sequence came from a girl aged 2-10 years in good health and CMV-seronegative. The chain carries TRBV4-1 and TRBJ1-1, with D possibly being TRBD1 (6 bases). The CDR3 here is CASSRLGAGVPRSTEAFF. DNA for the CDR3: TGCGCCAGCAGCCGACTCGGGGCAGGGGTACCTCGTAGCACTGAAGCTTTCTTT.